Below, 27 T cell receptor beta chains from the same sample are listed, as sequenced in a study of read filtering for tumor transcriptome and immune sequencing. This library used roughly 430 ng RNA and molecular barcoded adaptors spanning alpha/delta and beta/gamma chains. Each CDR3 protein gets one entry after TCRdb re-called the reads with MiXCR. This table has approximately 25,000 distinct CDR3 sequences, around an eighth appearing once. The sequenced sample was a population of CD138-negative cells sorted from bone marrow. The receptor set was obtained from a donor at least 40 years old with multiple myeloma.

There are many counts of this clonotype. The CDR3 is CASSESDSEKLFF. The CDR3 DNA reads as TGCGCCAGCAGTGAGTCGGACAGCGAAAAACTGTTTTTT. The chain links TRBV10-2 to TRBJ1-4, with D perhaps TRBD1 (6 bases). CDR3 size: 13 residues. Per the germline V gene, CDR1 is WSHSY and CDR2 is SAAADI. The germline V and J ends were trimmed by 0 bases and 8 bases, with 7 bases remaining between them.

This clonotype was counted ten times or more. The rearrangement links TRBV29-1 to TRBJ2-1; 11 bases agree with TRBD1. J lost 8 bases, V lost 7 bases, and 10 bases had no gene match. Looked up from germline, CDR1 is SQVTM and CDR2 is ANQGSEA. This CDR3 region has 14 residues. CDR3 nucleotides: TGCAGCGAAAACGGACAGGGGGCTAGGGATGAGCAGTTCTTC. Translating it yields CSENGQGARDEQFF.

For this clonotype: The junction departs from germline at one end; a sequencing error may be responsible. The rearrangement links TRBV5-1 to TRBJ2-3, with a weak D call TRBD2 (5 bases). This CDR3 contains 15 residues. The germline V gene encodes CDR1 SGHRS and CDR2 YFSETQ. The CDR3: CASSLGRGGTDTRYF. CDR3 in DNA: TGCGCCAGCAGCTTGGGTAGAGGAGGCACAGATACGCGGTATTTT.

This clonotype appeared many times. V is TRBV5-4 and J is TRBJ2-5; D is unclear. The CDR3 covers 14 residues. V lost 5 bases and J lost 3, with 14 bases in between. Germline V gives CDR1 SGHNT, CDR2 YYREEE (reference sequence). The CDR3 nucleotides read TGTGCCAGCAGTACTTGGGGTAACGAAGAGACCCAGTACTTC. As protein: CASSTWGNEETQYF. The full variable domain, its missing parts supplied by reference TRBV5-4 and TRBJ2-5, is ETGVTQSPTHLIKTRGQQVTLRCSSQSGHNTVSWYQQALGQGPQFIFQYYREEENGRGNFPPRFSGLQFPNYSSELNVNALELDDSALYLCASSTWGNEETQYFGPGTRLLVL.

This clonotype came up many times. This chain links TRBV20-1 with TRBJ1-1; tentative D call: TRBD1 (5 bases). The length of the CDR3 is 14 residues. V lost 4 bases, J lost 4 bases, and 16 bases lay in between. Per the germline V gene, CDR1 is DFQATT and CDR2 is SNEGSKA (reference sequence). CDR3 nucleotide sequence: TGCAGTGCTAAGGACCCAGGGAGGGCCACTGAAGCTTTCTTT. It translates to CSAKDPGRATEAFF.

This clonotype came up many times. The chain has TRBV3-1 and TRBJ2-1, with D unresolved. CDR1 is LGHDT and CDR2 is YNNKEL in the germline V gene (reference sequence). Between the trimmed V and J ends, which lost 0 bases and 7 bases, there was a span of 10 bases. The CDR3 length is 14 residues. The CDR3 coding sequence is TGTGCCAGCAGCCAAGATAGTAGGAGAAATGAGCAGTTCTTC. It translates to CASSQDSRRNEQFF.

This clonotype has more than one count but fewer than ten. The chain uses TRBV20-1 and TRBJ1-1; D remains unclear. Germline loops: CDR1 DFQATT, CDR2 SNEGSKA (reference sequence). The CDR3 consists of 16 residues. Trimming took off 0 bases at V and 1 base at J, with 15 bases between the two ends. CDR3 DNA sequence: TGCAGTGCTAGAGATATGAGGAATTCGGGGAACACTGAAGCTTTCTTT. Encoded protein: CSARDMRNSGNTEAFF.

The sample holds many counts of this clonotype. In nucleotides, the CDR3 is TGCAGTGCTAGACAAAGCGGGAGAACAGATACGCAGTATTTT. It translates to CSARQSGRTDTQYF. J is TRBJ2-3 and V is TRBV20-1; 8 bases align to TRBD2. The CDR3 runs to 14 residues. In germline, CDR1 is DFQATT, CDR2 SNEGSKA (reference sequence). The ends lost 2 bases at V and 3 bases at J; junction bases unmatched: 4.

This clonotype was seen repeatedly, ten times or more. The chain has TRBV7-9 and TRBJ2-2; D is unclear. The V end lost 1 base, the J end lost 2 bases, and 5 bases lay between the germline ends. Germline loops: CDR1 SEHNR, CDR2 FQNEAQ (reference sequence). This CDR3 comprises 14 residues. In DNA, the CDR3 is TGTGCCAGCAGCTTAGACCTAAACACCGGGGAGCTGTTTTTT. This translates into CASSLDLNTGELFF.

The gene calls are TRBV7-8 and TRBJ1-1; D might be TRBD1 (6 bases). The CDR3 loop spans 15 amino acids. Between the trimmed V and J ends, which lost 5 bases and 8 bases, there was a span of 21 bases. Germline CDR1 and CDR2: SGHVS and FQNEAQ. CDR3 in amino acids: CASSPTQTGMREAFF. The CDR3 DNA is TGTGCCAGCAGCCCGACCCAGACAGGAATGAGGGAAGCTTTCTTT.

This clonotype has more than one count but fewer than ten. This may stem from a read error, because a much larger clone lies one nucleotide away. The chain combines TRBV20-1 with TRBJ2-3; tentative D call: TRBD2 (6 bases). The germline gives CDR1 DFQATT, CDR2 SNEGSKA (reference sequence). V was cut by 0 bases and J by 4 bases, with 14 bases left in between. The CDR3 is 15 residues long. This CDR3 reads CSAREQRVIADTQYF. CDR3 sequence (DNA): TGCAGTGCTAGAGAACAGCGGGTGATAGCAGATACGCAGTATTTT.

This clonotype was recorded many times. V is TRBV12-3 or TRBV12-4 and J is TRBJ1-2, with D unresolved. This CDR3 region has 11 residues. V shed 6 bases and J shed 8 bases, with 10 bases lying between them. As DNA, the CDR3 is TGTGCCAGCAGCCTTGATAGGGGCTACACCTTC. It encodes CASSLDRGYTF.

Many counts were recorded for this clonotype. The rearrangement uses TRBV6-1 and TRBJ1-4; no firm D call. CDR1 is MNHNS, CDR2 SASEGT, per germline. V gave up 2 bases and J gave up 0 bases, with 13 bases separating them. CDR3 length: 17 amino acids. In DNA form, the CDR3 reads TGTGCCAGCAGTGAATTTCTCTCGGGTGCAACTAATGAAAAACTGTTTTTT. This encodes CASSEFLSGATNEKLFF.

This clonotype was seen repeatedly, ten times or more. This chain joins TRBV5-1 and TRBJ2-7, with 10 bases that match TRBD1. The ends lost 0 bases at V and 3 bases at J; junction bases unmatched: 3. The CDR3 extends over 15 amino acids. Germline V CDR1 and CDR2: SGHRS, YFSETQ. The CDR3 DNA sequence: TGCGCCAGCAGCTTGGGCGGGACAGGGGACTACGAGCAGTACTTC. Protein product: CASSLGGTGDYEQYF.

Notes on this clonotype: The junction differs from germline at one of its ends, possibly a read error. This chain uses TRBV5-1 with TRBJ2-3, with D tentatively TRBD2 (6 bases). This CDR3 comprises 15 residues. Germline V gene data show CDR1 as SGHRS and CDR2 as YFSETQ. DNA of the CDR3: TGCGCCATCAGCTTGGACGGGAGTAGTACAGATACGCAGTATTTT. The encoded protein is CAISLDGSSTDTQYF.

This clonotype was seen a handful of times. This chain connects TRBV10-3 to TRBJ1-2; D not certain. CDR3 size: 15 residues. The ends were cut back, 2 bases at V and 4 bases at J, with 14 bases in the middle. CDR1 is ENHRY, CDR2 SYGVKD, per germline. The DNA for the CDR3 is TGTGCCATCAGTGAGGGACCTTTTCTCGTCTATGGCTACACCTTC. Translated: CAISEGPFLVYGYTF.

In its sample, this clonotype was seen many times. The chain employs TRBV29-1 and TRBJ2-5, with 8 bases fitting TRBD1. Germline CDR1 and CDR2: SQVTM and ANQGSEA. The CDR3 contains 13 residues. DNA of the CDR3: TGCAGTTCACTTGGACAGGGCGGGGAGACCCAGTACTTC. Residues: CSSLGQGGETQYF.

On this clonotype: This may be a read error: a much more frequent sequence differs by one nucleotide. The CDR3 reads CASSILAEEETQYF. For the CDR3, the DNA is TGCGCCAGCAGCATCTTAGCGGAAGAAGAGACCCAGTACTTC. The genes are TRBV5-1 and TRBJ2-5; TRBD2 is a possible D gene (6 bases). CDR1 and CDR2 (germline): SGHRS, YFSETQ. Trimming removed 4 bases at V and 3 bases at J, with 13 bases between. The CDR3 covers 14 residues.

This clonotype was observed at least ten times. The chain joins TRBV6-6 to TRBJ1-1; D gene ambiguous. Germline V gene lookup returns CDR1 MNHNY and CDR2 SVGAGI (reference sequence). Trimming cost V 7 bases and J 7 bases, with 19 bases left between them. The CDR3 extends over 14 amino acids. This CDR3 reads CASTPPGPVDEAFF. CDR3 coding DNA: TGTGCCAGCACTCCTCCGGGCCCAGTCGATGAAGCTTTCTTT.

Note on this clonotype: Since a much larger clone is just one base distant, this may be a read error. The chain is built from TRBV3-1 and TRBJ1-2, with D maybe TRBD1 (5 bases). V lost 0 bases, J lost 4 bases, and 15 bases lay in between. The CDR3 contains 16 residues. Germline CDR1 and CDR2: LGHDT and YNNKEL (reference sequence). The chain's CDR3 is CASSQDLWRGSYGYTF. The CDR3 region has the DNA TGTGCCAGCAGCCAAGATTTGTGGAGGGGAAGCTATGGCTACACCTTC.

This clonotype was observed many times. The rearrangement links TRBV20-1 to TRBJ1-5; tentatively, D is TRBD1 (6 bases). The CDR3 contains 15 residues. Trimming took 7 bases from V and 2 from J, leaving 18 bases between them. Germline CDR1 and CDR2: DFQATT and SNEGSKA (reference sequence). The CDR3 DNA sequence: TGCAGTGTAAGTCCAGGGGCCTTAGGCAATCAGCCCCAGCATTTT. Translated: CSVSPGALGNQPQHF.

The sample holds many counts of this clonotype. The CDR3 sequence: CASSLGLMNTEAFF. The CDR3 nucleotides are TGCGCCAGCAGCTTGGGGCTGATGAACACTGAAGCTTTCTTT. The chain joins TRBV5-1 to TRBJ1-1; D remains ambiguous. V shed 0 bases and J shed 0 bases, with 6 bases lying between them. The germline V gene has CDR1 SGHRS and CDR2 YFSETQ. This CDR3 has 14 amino acids.

This clonotype appeared many times. The chain is built from TRBV12-3 or TRBV12-4 and TRBJ2-1; D gene ambiguous. The V and J ends lost 5 bases and 9 bases respectively, with 11 bases between them. The length of the CDR3 is 12 residues. For the CDR3, the DNA is TGTGCCAGCAGTCCCCCCTCTAGTGAGCAGTTCTTC. The encoded protein is CASSPPSSEQFF.

This clonotype is deemed medium-sized. The CDR3 here is CASSSRTSGAYNEQFF. In DNA form, the CDR3 reads TGTGCCAGCAGCTCCCGGACTAGCGGCGCCTACAATGAGCAGTTCTTC. The chain recombines TRBV5-4 with TRBJ2-1; 10 nucleotides match TRBD2. Per the germline V gene, CDR1 is SGHNT and CDR2 is YYREEE (reference sequence). This CDR3 is 16 amino acids long. The J segment lost 2 bases and the V segment lost 3 bases, leaving 5 bases of the junction unmatched.

This clonotype was counted many times. The CDR3 loop reads CASSWERGKLFF. The CDR3, as DNA: TGTGCCAGCAGCTGGGAGCGAGGGAAACTGTTTTTT. This chain connects TRBV7-2 to TRBJ1-4; D is uncertain. Germline-derived CDR1 and CDR2 are SGHTA and FQGNSA. The CDR3 totals 12 residues. The germline V and J ends were trimmed by 4 bases and 11 bases, with 11 bases remaining between them.

This clonotype was detected ten times or more. This rearrangement joins TRBV14 to TRBJ2-3, with 9 positions matching TRBD1. V lost 4 bases to trimming and J lost 7 bases; unmatched junction nucleotides: 6. The CDR3 runs 14 residues. Germline CDR1 SGHDN, CDR2 FVKESK. CDR3 sequence reads: CASSPTGGPNTQYF. The DNA of the CDR3 is TGTGCCAGCAGCCCAACAGGGGGCCCAAATACGCAGTATTTT. Drawing the rest from reference TRBV14 and TRBJ2-3, the complete variable domain is EAGVTQFPSHSVIEKGQTVTLRCDPISGHDNLYWYRRVMGKEIKFLLHFVKESKQDESGMPNNRFLAERTGGTYSTLKVQPAELEDSGVYFCASSPTGGPNTQYFGPGTRLTVL.

There are many counts of this clonotype. The chain is built from TRBV7-9 and TRBJ1-2; the D is unclear. The V end lost 3 bases, the J end lost 2 bases, and 10 bases lay between the germline ends. Germline CDR1 SEHNR, CDR2 FQNEAQ (reference sequence). The CDR3 extends over 14 amino acids. The chain's CDR3 is CASSFENVNYGYTF. The CDR3 DNA is TGTGCCAGCAGCTTTGAGAACGTCAACTATGGCTACACCTTC.